This T cell receptor beta chain was documented in a study of graft-versus-host responses after intestinal transplantation. Study at large: Every recipient had anti-thymocyte globulin induction and approximately three years of tacrolimus plus steroids.

TCRdb's copy holds only in-frame clones and misses some; the assay was immunoSEQ multiplex PCR. This sample yields fewer than 60,000 clones, of which about four fifths are seen a single time; around 0.48% belongs to the top ten. Points on this clone: As yet, its antigen is unknown.

This receptor was obtained from a human donor who was the organ donor for an intestinal transplant. Sample: unstimulated CD4+ T cells sorted from spleen or lymph node cells, taken before transplant.

The CDR3 is CASSFGYGYTF. The CDR3 nucleotides read TGCGCCAGCAGCTTCGGGTATGGCTACACCTTC. V usage is TRBV5-1 and J usage is TRBJ1-2; no clear D. Germline V lookup: CDR1 SGHRS, CDR2 YFSETQ. Trimming stripped 2 bases from V and 5 bases from J, with 4 bases between. The CDR3 covers 11 residues.